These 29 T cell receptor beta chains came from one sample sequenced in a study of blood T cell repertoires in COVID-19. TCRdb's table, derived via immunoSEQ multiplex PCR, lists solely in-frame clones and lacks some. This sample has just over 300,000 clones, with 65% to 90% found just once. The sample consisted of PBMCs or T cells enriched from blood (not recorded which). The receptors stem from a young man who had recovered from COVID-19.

The CDR3: CASSGNRQGIQNTEAFF. In nucleotides, the CDR3 is TGTGCCAGCAGTGGAAACCGACAGGGGATCCAGAACACTGAAGCTTTCTTT. The rearrangement joins TRBV2 to TRBJ1-1, with 8 bases lining up with TRBD1. Germline loops: CDR1 SNHLY, CDR2 FYNNEI. CDR3 length: 17 amino acids. J lost 1 base, V lost 4 bases, and 11 bases had no gene match.

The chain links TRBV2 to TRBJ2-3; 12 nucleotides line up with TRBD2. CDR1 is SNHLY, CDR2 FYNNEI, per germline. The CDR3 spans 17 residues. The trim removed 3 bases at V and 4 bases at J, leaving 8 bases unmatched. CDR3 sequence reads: CASSERSSGRVADTQYF. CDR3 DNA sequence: TGTGCCAGCAGTGAGAGGTCTAGCGGGAGGGTCGCAGATACGCAGTATTTT.

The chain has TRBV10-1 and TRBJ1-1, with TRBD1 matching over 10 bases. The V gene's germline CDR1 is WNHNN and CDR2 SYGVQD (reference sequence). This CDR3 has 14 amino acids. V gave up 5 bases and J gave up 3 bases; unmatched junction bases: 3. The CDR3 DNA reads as TGCGCCAGCAGTTCGGGACAGGGGTACACTGAAGCTTTCTTT. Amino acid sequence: CASSSGQGYTEAFF.

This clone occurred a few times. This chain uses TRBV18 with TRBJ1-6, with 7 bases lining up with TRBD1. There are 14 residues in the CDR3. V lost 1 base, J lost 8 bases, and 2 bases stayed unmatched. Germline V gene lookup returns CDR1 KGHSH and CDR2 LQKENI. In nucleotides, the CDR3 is TGTGCCAGCTCACCACAGGGGGCGGATTCACCCCTCCACTTT. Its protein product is CASSPQGADSPLHF. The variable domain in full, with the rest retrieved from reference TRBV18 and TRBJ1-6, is NAGVMQNPRHLVRRRGQEARLRCSPMKGHSHVYWYRQLPEEGLKFMVYLQKENIIDESGMPKERFSAEFPKEGPSILRIQQVVRGDSAAYFCASSPQGADSPLHFGNGTRLTVT.

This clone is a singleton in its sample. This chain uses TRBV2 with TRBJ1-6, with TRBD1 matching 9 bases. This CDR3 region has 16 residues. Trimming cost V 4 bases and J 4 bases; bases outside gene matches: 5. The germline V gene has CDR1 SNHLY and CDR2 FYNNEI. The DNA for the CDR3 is TGTGCCAGCAGTGGGGGGACAGGGTGGTATAATTCACCCCTCCACTTT. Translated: CASSGGTGWYNSPLHF.

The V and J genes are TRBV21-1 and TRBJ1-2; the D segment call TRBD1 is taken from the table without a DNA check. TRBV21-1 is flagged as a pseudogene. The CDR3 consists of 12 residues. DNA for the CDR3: TGTGCCAGCAGCAAAGACAGCTATGGCTACACCTTC. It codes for CASSKDSYGYTF.

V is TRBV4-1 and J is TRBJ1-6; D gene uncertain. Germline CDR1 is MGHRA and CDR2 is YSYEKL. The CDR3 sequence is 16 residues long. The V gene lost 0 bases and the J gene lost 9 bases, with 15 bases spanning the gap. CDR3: CASSQDPQAFLSPLHF. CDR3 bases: TGCGCCAGCAGCCAAGATCCCCAGGCGTTCCTTTCACCCCTCCACTTT.

CDR3 in DNA: TGCAGCGTTGATGGGGGGATACGGTCGTTCACAGATACGCAGTATTTT. It translates to CSVDGGIRSFTDTQYF. The chain recombines TRBV29-1 with TRBJ2-3; TRBD2 might be the D (6 bases). This CDR3 spans 16 amino acids. Trimming pared 3 bases from V and 2 bases from J, leaving 18 bases between. From germline, CDR1 is SQVTM and CDR2 ANQGSEA.

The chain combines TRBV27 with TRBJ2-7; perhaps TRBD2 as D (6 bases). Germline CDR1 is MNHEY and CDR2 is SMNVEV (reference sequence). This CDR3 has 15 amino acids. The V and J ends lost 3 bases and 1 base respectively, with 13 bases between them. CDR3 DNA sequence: TGTGCCAGCAGTTTGGGCGGGACCGAGTCCTACGAGCAGTACTTC. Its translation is CASSLGGTESYEQYF.

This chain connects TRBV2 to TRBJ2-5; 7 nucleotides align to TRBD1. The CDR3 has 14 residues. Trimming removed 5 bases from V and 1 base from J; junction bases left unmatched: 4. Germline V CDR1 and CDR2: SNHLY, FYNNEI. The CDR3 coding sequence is TGTGCCAGCAGTTACGACAGGGCCCAAGAGACCCAGTACTTC. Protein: CASSYDRAQETQYF.

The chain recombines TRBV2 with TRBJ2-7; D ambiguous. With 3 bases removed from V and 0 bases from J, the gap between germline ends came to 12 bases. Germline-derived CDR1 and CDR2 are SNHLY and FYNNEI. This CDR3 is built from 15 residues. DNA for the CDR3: TGTGCCAGCAGTGAGAGGCCCCGCGGCTCCTACGAGCAGTACTTC. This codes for CASSERPRGSYEQYF.

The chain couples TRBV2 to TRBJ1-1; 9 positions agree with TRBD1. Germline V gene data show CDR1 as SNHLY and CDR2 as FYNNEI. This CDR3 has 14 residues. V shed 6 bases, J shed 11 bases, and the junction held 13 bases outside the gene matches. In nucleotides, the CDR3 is TGTGCCAGCAGCGCTACAGGGGGCGGTAGAGGTGCTTTCTTT. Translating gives CASSATGGGRGAFF.

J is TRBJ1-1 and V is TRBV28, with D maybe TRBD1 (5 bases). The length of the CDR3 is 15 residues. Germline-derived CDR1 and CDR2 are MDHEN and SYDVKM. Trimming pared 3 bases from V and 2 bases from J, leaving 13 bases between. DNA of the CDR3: TGTGCCAGCAGTTTCCCCGGGCAGGGAAACACTGAAGCTTTCTTT. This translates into CASSFPGQGNTEAFF.

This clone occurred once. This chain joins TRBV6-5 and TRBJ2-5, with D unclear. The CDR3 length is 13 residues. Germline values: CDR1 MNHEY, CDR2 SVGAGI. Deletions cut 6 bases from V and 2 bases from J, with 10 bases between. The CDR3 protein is CASRSGSQETQYF. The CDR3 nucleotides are TGTGCCAGCAGGTCCGGGTCTCAAGAGACCCAGTACTTC.

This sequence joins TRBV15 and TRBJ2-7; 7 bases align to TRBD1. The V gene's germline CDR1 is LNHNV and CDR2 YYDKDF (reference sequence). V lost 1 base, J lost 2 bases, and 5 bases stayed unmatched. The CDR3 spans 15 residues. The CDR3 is CATSRGTGRTYEQYF. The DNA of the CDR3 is TGTGCCACCAGCAGAGGGACAGGACGAACCTACGAGCAGTACTTC.

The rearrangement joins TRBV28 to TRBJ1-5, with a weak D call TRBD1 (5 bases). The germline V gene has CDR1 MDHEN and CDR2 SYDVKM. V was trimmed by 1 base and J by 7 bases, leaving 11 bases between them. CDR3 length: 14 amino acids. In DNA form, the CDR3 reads TGTGCCAGCAGTTTATCTGCCAGGGAACAGCCCCAGCATTTT. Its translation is CASSLSAREQPQHF.

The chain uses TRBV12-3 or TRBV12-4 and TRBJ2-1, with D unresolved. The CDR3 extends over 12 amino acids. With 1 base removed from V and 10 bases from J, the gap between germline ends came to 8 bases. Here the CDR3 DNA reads TGTGCCAGCAGTTTAGTTTTGGAGGAGCAGTTCTTC. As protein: CASSLVLEEQFF.

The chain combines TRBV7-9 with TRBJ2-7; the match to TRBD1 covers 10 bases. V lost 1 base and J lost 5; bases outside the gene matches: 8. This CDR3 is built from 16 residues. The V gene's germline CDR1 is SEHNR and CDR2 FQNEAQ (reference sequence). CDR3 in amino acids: CASSLDQTGGFNEQYF. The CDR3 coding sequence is TGTGCCAGCAGCTTAGATCAGACAGGGGGCTTCAACGAGCAGTACTTC.

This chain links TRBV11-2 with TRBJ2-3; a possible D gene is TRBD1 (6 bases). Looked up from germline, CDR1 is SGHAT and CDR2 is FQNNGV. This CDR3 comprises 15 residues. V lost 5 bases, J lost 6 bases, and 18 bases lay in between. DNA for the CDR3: TGTGCCAGCAGCGACCGGGCCCTGGGGGCGGATACGCAGTATTTT. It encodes CASSDRALGADTQYF.

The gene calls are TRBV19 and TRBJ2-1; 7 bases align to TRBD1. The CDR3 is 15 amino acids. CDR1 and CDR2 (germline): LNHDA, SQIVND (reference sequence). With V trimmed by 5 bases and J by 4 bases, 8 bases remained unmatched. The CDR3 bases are TGTGCCAGTAGTGCCGGGACAGTCCGATACAATGAGCAGTTCTTC. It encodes CASSAGTVRYNEQFF.

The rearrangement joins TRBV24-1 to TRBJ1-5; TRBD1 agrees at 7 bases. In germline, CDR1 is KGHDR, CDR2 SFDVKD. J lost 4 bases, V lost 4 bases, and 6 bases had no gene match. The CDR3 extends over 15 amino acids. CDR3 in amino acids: CATSDPTGVNQPQHF. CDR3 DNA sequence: TGTGCCACCAGTGACCCTACAGGGGTAAATCAGCCCCAGCATTTT.

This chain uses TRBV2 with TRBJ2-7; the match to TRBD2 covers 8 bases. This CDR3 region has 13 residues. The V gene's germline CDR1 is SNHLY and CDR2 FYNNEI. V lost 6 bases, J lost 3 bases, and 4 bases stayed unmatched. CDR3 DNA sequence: TGTGCCAGCAGCCCGGGACTAGGCTACGAGCAGTACTTC. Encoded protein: CASSPGLGYEQYF.

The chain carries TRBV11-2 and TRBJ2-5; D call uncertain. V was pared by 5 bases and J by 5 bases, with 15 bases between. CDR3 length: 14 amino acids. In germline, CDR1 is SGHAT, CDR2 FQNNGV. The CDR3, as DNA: TGTGCCAGCAGCGACTTACCCCCACGGGAGACCCAGTACTTC. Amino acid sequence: CASSDLPPRETQYF.

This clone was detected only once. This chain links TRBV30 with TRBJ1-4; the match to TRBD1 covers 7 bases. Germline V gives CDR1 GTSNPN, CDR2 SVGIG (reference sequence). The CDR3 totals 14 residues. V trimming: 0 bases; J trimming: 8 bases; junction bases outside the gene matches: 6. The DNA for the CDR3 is TGTGCCTGGAGTGTTGAGGGGGCAGGGGAAAAACTGTTTTTT. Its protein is CAWSVEGAGEKLFF.

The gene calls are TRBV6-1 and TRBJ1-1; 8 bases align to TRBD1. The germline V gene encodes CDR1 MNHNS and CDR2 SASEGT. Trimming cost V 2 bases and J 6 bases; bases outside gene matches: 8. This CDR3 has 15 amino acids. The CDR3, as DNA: TGTGCCAGCAGTGAAAACGCAGGGGGCGTCCCTGAAGCTTTCTTT. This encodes CASSENAGGVPEAFF.

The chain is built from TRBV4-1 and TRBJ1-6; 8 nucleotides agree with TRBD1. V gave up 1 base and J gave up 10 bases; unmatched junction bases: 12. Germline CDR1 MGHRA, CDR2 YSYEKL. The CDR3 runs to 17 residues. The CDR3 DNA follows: TGCGCCAGCAGCCAAGTTGATGGCAGGGGGCCGACATCACCCCTCCACTTT. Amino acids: CASSQVDGRGPTSPLHF.

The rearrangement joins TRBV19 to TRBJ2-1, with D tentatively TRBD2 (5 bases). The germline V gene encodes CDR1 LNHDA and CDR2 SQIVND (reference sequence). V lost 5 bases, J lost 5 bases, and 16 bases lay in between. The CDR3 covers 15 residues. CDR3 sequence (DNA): TGTGCCAGTAGTGTGGTAGCGCAAAAAAACAATGAGCAGTTCTTC. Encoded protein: CASSVVAQKNNEQFF. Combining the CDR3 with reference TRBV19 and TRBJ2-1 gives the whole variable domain DGGITQSPKYLFRKEGQNVTLSCEQNLNHDAMYWYRQDPGQGLRLIYYSQIVNDFQKGDIAEGYSVSREKKESFPLTVTSAQKNPTAFYLCASSVVAQKNNEQFFGPGTRLTVL.

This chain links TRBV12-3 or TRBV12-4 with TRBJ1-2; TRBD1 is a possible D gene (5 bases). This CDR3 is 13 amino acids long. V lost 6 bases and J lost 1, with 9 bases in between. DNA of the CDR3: TGTGCCAGCAGGCCAGGGAATAACTATGGCTACACCTTC. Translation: CASRPGNNYGYTF.

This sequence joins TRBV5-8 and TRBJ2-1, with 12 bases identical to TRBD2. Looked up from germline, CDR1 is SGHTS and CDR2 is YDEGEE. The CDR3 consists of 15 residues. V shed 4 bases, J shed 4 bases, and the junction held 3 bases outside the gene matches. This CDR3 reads CASSLGLAGYNEQFF. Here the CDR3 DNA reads TGTGCCAGCAGCCTGGGACTAGCGGGTTACAATGAGCAGTTCTTC.